These 32 T cell receptor beta chains were all obtained from the same sample, sequenced in a study of blood T cell repertoires in COVID-19. Only in-frame clones appear in the TCRdb table, and some are missing; sequencing was by immunoSEQ multiplex PCR. The repertoire holds 300,000 or so clones, with around 88% as singletons. Sample: peripheral blood. The receptors stem from a woman younger than 45 who had recovered from COVID-19.

In nucleotides, the CDR3 is TGTGCCAGCGATGACAGCGGGGTCGATAGCAATCAGCCCCAGCATTTT. Its protein is CASDDSGVDSNQPQHF. The chain joins TRBV28 to TRBJ1-5; tentative D call: TRBD1 (5 bases). The germline V and J ends were trimmed by 8 bases and 0 bases, with 17 bases remaining between them. The germline V gene has CDR1 MDHEN and CDR2 SYDVKM. The CDR3 has 16 residues.

The count of this clone is one. The chain is built from TRBV2 and TRBJ2-2; D perhaps matches TRBD2 (6 bases). This CDR3 region has 14 residues. The V end lost 6 bases, the J end lost 2 bases, and 10 bases lay between the germline ends. CDR1 is SNHLY, CDR2 FYNNEI, per germline. CDR3 region: CASRSGSNTGELFF. CDR3 nucleotides: TGTGCCAGCAGAAGCGGGTCTAACACCGGGGAGCTGTTTTTT.

V gene TRBV6-5 combines with J gene TRBJ2-1, with 10 bases lining up with TRBD1. Per the germline V gene, CDR1 is MNHEY and CDR2 is SVGAGI. V lost 6 bases, J lost 8 bases, and 4 bases stayed unmatched. The CDR3 has 13 amino acids. CDR3 sequence reads: CASRPTGGYEQFF. Here the CDR3 DNA reads TGTGCCAGCAGGCCGACAGGGGGCTATGAGCAGTTCTTC.

This chain uses TRBV28 with TRBJ2-6, with D maybe TRBD2 (6 bases). CDR1 MDHEN and CDR2 SYDVKM come from the germline V gene. Trimming stripped 5 bases from V and 1 base from J, with 15 bases between. This CDR3 is 17 amino acids long. CDR3 bases: TGTGCCAGCAGTCGAGAGGAGGGGTTTTCTGGGGCCAACGTCCTGACTTTC. It translates to CASSREEGFSGANVLTF.

This clone was detected once. Other DNA sequences in this specimen translate into the identical CDR3. The J gene is TRBJ1-1, the V gene TRBV7-9, with D uncertain. Per germline, CDR1 SEHNR and CDR2 FQNEAQ (reference sequence). The V end lost 1 base, the J end lost 1 base, and 4 bases lay between the germline ends. The CDR3 loop spans 13 amino acids. The CDR3 DNA follows: TGTGCCAGCAGCTTAGGCGCGAACACTGAAGCTTTCTTT. Residues: CASSLGANTEAFF. Drawing the rest from reference TRBV7-9 and TRBJ1-1, the complete variable domain is DTGVSQNPRHKITKRGQNVTFRCDPISEHNRLYWYRQTLGQGPEFLTYFQNEAQLEKSRLLSDRFSAERPKGSFSTLEIQRTEQGDSAMYLCASSLGANTEAFFGQGTRLTVV.

This sequence joins TRBV4-2 and TRBJ1-5; 9 positions agree with TRBD1. Unmatched junction bases numbered 9, after V lost 5 bases and J lost 10 bases. Looked up from germline, CDR1 is LGHNA and CDR2 is YNFKEQ. The length of the CDR3 is 14 residues. The CDR3 region is CASSVDRGAGPQHF. CDR3 DNA sequence: TGTGCCAGCAGCGTGGACAGGGGCGCAGGCCCCCAGCATTTT.

The V gene is TRBV18, the J gene TRBJ2-1, with TRBD1 identical over 7 bases. Germline V gene sequence: CDR1 KGHSH, CDR2 LQKENI. There are 15 residues in the CDR3. J gave up 9 bases and V 2 bases, and 10 bases lay outside the gene matches. CDR3 nucleotides: TGTGCCAGCTCACCATCTCCGACAGGGAAGACTGAGCAGTTCTTC. Amino acid sequence: CASSPSPTGKTEQFF.

V usage is TRBV29-1 and J usage is TRBJ2-3, with 9 positions matching TRBD2. V was clipped by 4 bases and J by 4 bases; unmatched bases: 9. The CDR3 is made up of 15 amino acids. Germline V lookup: CDR1 SQVTM, CDR2 ANQGSEA. CDR3 sequence: CSVGSSGGRADTQYF. CDR3 sequence (DNA): TGCAGCGTTGGTTCGAGCGGGGGGCGAGCAGATACGCAGTATTTT.

The chain uses TRBV2 and TRBJ1-5; tentatively, D is TRBD1 (5 bases). V was cut by 4 bases and J by 8 bases, with 12 bases left in between. Per the germline V gene, CDR1 is SNHLY and CDR2 is FYNNEI. This CDR3 contains 13 residues. The CDR3 nucleotides are TGTGCCAGCAGTGGTCAGGGTGAGGAGCCCCAGCATTTT. Its protein product is CASSGQGEEPQHF.

This chain joins TRBV3-1 (or the pseudogene TRBV3-2) and TRBJ1-1; D is unclear. The CDR3 runs to 13 residues. Germline CDR1 is LGHDT and CDR2 is YNNKEL (reference sequence). Trimming took off 0 bases at V and 4 bases at J, with 6 bases between the two ends. The CDR3 sequence: CASSQDLTTEAFF. As DNA, the CDR3 is TGTGCCAGCAGCCAAGATCTAACCACTGAAGCTTTCTTT.

The J gene is TRBJ2-3, the V gene TRBV15, with D perhaps matching TRBD2 (5 bases). The V end was cut by 4 bases, the J end by 2 bases, with 19 bases between. Germline V gives CDR1 LNHNV, CDR2 YYDKDF (reference sequence). The CDR3 runs 17 residues. CDR3 nucleotides: TGTGCCACCAGCACGGTTCCCTCGAGCGGATACACAGATACGCAGTATTTT. It yields the protein CATSTVPSSGYTDTQYF.

V usage is TRBV18 and J usage is TRBJ1-2; D might be TRBD1 (5 bases). This CDR3 has 15 amino acids. The ends were cut back, 3 bases at V and 1 base at J, with 12 bases in the middle. Per germline, CDR1 KGHSH and CDR2 LQKENI. This chain's CDR3 is CASSPQGVGNYGYTF. CDR3 nucleotides: TGTGCCAGCTCACCCCAAGGGGTCGGTAACTATGGCTACACCTTC.

CDR3 DNA sequence: TGTGCCAGCTCCCCTCCAGGGGGCGGTCAGCCCCAGCATTTT. Translation gives CASSPPGGGQPQHF. The chain is built from TRBV18 and TRBJ1-5; the match to TRBD1 covers 8 bases. V trimming: 6 bases; J trimming: 6 bases; junction bases outside the gene matches: 7. Germline V gene sequence: CDR1 KGHSH, CDR2 LQKENI. The CDR3 has 14 amino acids.

The chain recombines TRBV19 with TRBJ1-1; unclear D gene. The CDR3 is made up of 14 amino acids. CDR1 and CDR2 from the germline V gene are LNHDA and SQIVND (reference sequence). The germline V and J ends were trimmed by 4 bases and 4 bases, with 13 bases remaining between them. The chain's CDR3 is CASSSPAAGTEAFF. CDR3 nucleotides: TGTGCCAGTAGTAGCCCGGCCGCGGGCACTGAAGCTTTCTTT. Full variable domain (outside the CDR3, taken from reference TRBV19 and TRBJ1-1): DGGITQSPKYLFRKEGQNVTLSCEQNLNHDAMYWYRQDPGQGLRLIYYSQIVNDFQKGDIAEGYSVSREKKESFPLTVTSAQKNPTAFYLCASSSPAAGTEAFFGQGTRLTVV.

The chain is built from TRBV10-1 and TRBJ1-6, with TRBD1 identical over 8 bases. CDR3 length: 14 amino acids. V was pared by 6 bases and J by 9 bases, with 7 bases of the junction left unmatched. In germline, CDR1 is WNHNN, CDR2 SYGVQD (reference sequence). In DNA, the CDR3 is TGCGCCAGCAGAACCGGGACAGGTCGTTCACCCCTCCACTTT. Its translation: CASRTGTGRSPLHF.

CDR3 coding DNA: TGCGCCAGCAGCCCGGACGGGGGGAACACTGAAGCTTTCTTT. As protein: CASSPDGGNTEAFF. The chain is built from TRBV5-1 and TRBJ1-1; maybe TRBD1 (5 bases). There are 14 residues in the CDR3. Deletions cut 4 bases from V and 1 base from J, with 11 bases between. Germline V gene data show CDR1 as SGHRS and CDR2 as YFSETQ.

The chain links TRBV3-1 (or the pseudogene TRBV3-2) to TRBJ2-7; maybe TRBD2 (6 bases). The CDR3 runs to 14 residues. CDR1 and CDR2 (germline): LGHDT, YNNKEL (reference sequence). V lost 4 bases to trimming and J lost 2 bases, with 12 bases between them. The CDR3: CASSPAGLPYEQYF. The CDR3 nucleotides are TGTGCCAGCAGCCCCGCGGGACTCCCCTACGAGCAGTACTTC.

Regarding this clone: The sample contains more than one DNA sequence encoding this CDR3. The chain uses TRBV2 and TRBJ2-7; 10 nucleotides agree with TRBD1. The CDR3 runs 12 residues. Looked up from germline, CDR1 is SNHLY and CDR2 is FYNNEI. V lost 8 bases to trimming and J lost 3 bases; unmatched junction nucleotides: 1. The CDR3 nucleotides are TGTGCCAGCCGGGACAGGGGCTACGAGCAGTACTTC. Amino acids: CASRDRGYEQYF.

The rearrangement uses TRBV5-1 and TRBJ1-2, with D hard to call. CDR1 is SGHRS and CDR2 is YFSETQ in the germline V gene. Trimming left V 0 bases short and J 10 bases short, with 10 bases between. The CDR3 extends over 12 amino acids. CDR3 DNA: TGCGCCAGCAGCTTGGGCGGGGATGTCTACACCTTC. Residues: CASSLGGDVYTF.

V gene TRBV7-6 combines with J gene TRBJ2-3, with 9 bases lining up with TRBD1. The CDR3 is 16 amino acids. Germline V gives CDR1 SGHVS, CDR2 FNYEAQ. With 2 bases clipped from V and 0 bases from J, the junction kept 3 bases outside the gene matches. For the CDR3, the DNA is TGTGCCAGCAGCTTAACGACAGGGGGAAGCACAGATACGCAGTATTTT. Translated, it gives CASSLTTGGSTDTQYF.

The chain uses TRBV5-5 and TRBJ2-5; weak D call: TRBD1 (6 bases). Trimming stripped 4 bases from V and 2 bases from J, with 6 bases between. Germline V gives CDR1 SGHKS, CDR2 YYEKEE (reference sequence). The CDR3 is 12 residues long. CDR3: CASSRGQETQYF. DNA of the CDR3: TGTGCCAGCAGCAGGGGGCAAGAGACCCAGTACTTC. The whole variable domain, remainder taken from reference TRBV5-5 and TRBJ2-5, is DAGVTQSPTHLIKTRGQQVTLRCSPISGHKSVSWYQQVLGQGPQFIFQYYEKEERGRGNFPDRFSARQFPNYSSELNVNALLLGDSALYLCASSRGQETQYFGPGTRLLVL.

This clone occurred once. V gene TRBV5-1 combines with J gene TRBJ1-3, with TRBD1 as a possible D gene (6 bases). The germline V and J ends were trimmed by 2 bases and 4 bases, with 13 bases remaining between them. This CDR3 is 15 amino acids long. Looked up from germline, CDR1 is SGHRS and CDR2 is YFSETQ. CDR3 region: CASSLGTKQGNTIYF. For the CDR3, the DNA is TGCGCCAGCAGCTTAGGGACAAAACAGGGAAACACCATATATTTT.

Concerning this clone itself: Other DNA sequences in this sample translate to the same CDR3. The genes are TRBV5-1 and TRBJ1-2; D is uncertain. CDR1 is SGHRS and CDR2 is YFSETQ in the germline V gene. The CDR3 is 13 residues long. The germline V and J ends were trimmed by 0 bases and 5 bases, with 8 bases remaining between them. This CDR3 is CASSLGQRYGYTF. The CDR3 DNA reads TGCGCCAGCAGCTTGGGGCAGCGGTATGGCTACACCTTC.

The rearrangement uses TRBV3-1 (or the pseudogene TRBV3-2) and TRBJ2-1; 12 bases are a match to TRBD2. CDR1 LGHDT and CDR2 YNNKEL come from the germline V gene (reference sequence). The J segment lost 4 bases and the V segment lost 5 bases, leaving 3 bases of the junction unmatched. The CDR3 runs to 15 residues. CDR3 bases: TGTGCCAGCAGCGAGACTAGCGGGGGATACAATGAGCAGTTCTTC. Amino acid sequence: CASSETSGGYNEQFF.

This clone was observed once. J is TRBJ1-1 and V is TRBV5-1; 9 bases match TRBD1. Germline V gene data show CDR1 as SGHRS and CDR2 as YFSETQ. J lost 5 bases, V lost 1 base, and 3 bases had no gene match. The CDR3 spans 14 residues. CDR3 sequence (DNA): TGCGCCAGCAGCTTGTGGGGGACAGGGACTGAAGCTTTCTTT. As protein: CASSLWGTGTEAFF. Using reference TRBV5-1 and TRBJ1-1 for the parts outside the CDR3, the full variable domain is KAGVTQTPRYLIKTRGQQVTLSCSPISGHRSVSWYQQTPGQGLQFLFEYFSETQRNKGNFPGRFSGRQFSNSRSEMNVSTLELGDSALYLCASSLWGTGTEAFFGQGTRLTVV.

The chain links TRBV28 to TRBJ2-7; D is unclear. V was cut by 3 bases and J by 5 bases, with 11 bases left in between. Germline-derived CDR1 and CDR2 are MDHEN and SYDVKM. The CDR3 consists of 13 residues. The CDR3 here is CASSFRVVDEQYF. The CDR3 nucleotides are TGTGCCAGCAGTTTTCGGGTGGTAGACGAGCAGTACTTC.

This clone was seen only once. This specimen includes other DNA sequences encoding the same CDR3. The V and J genes are TRBV5-4 and TRBJ2-5, with D possibly being TRBD1 (5 bases). V lost 0 bases and J lost 2, with 5 bases in between. The CDR3 totals 13 residues. Per germline, CDR1 SGHNT and CDR2 YYREEE (reference sequence). CDR3 bases: TGTGCCAGCAGCTTGGACAGGCAAGAGACCCAGTACTTC. It yields the protein CASSLDRQETQYF.

The chain employs TRBV5-1 and TRBJ2-7; no firm D call. The V end was cut by 0 bases, the J end by 3 bases, with 10 bases between. This CDR3 region has 14 residues. The germline V gene has CDR1 SGHRS and CDR2 YFSETQ. The CDR3, as DNA: TGCGCCAGCAGCTTGGAGCCAGGTTACTACGAGCAGTACTTC. Translating it yields CASSLEPGYYEQYF.

The V gene is TRBV7-8, the J gene TRBJ2-3; TRBD2 matches at 11 bases. Germline CDR1 is SGHVS and CDR2 is FQNEAQ. The length of the CDR3 is 16 residues. J was trimmed by 1 base and V by 4 bases; bases with no gene match: 4. The chain's CDR3 is CASSSIAGGRTDTQYF. CDR3 DNA sequence: TGTGCCAGCAGCTCTATAGCGGGGGGGCGCACAGATACGCAGTATTTT.

The genes are TRBV27 and TRBJ2-5; no clear D gene. The CDR3 loop spans 14 amino acids. Germline CDR1 is MNHEY and CDR2 is SMNVEV (reference sequence). The V end was cut by 4 bases, the J end by 4 bases, with 13 bases between. DNA of the CDR3: TGTGCCAGCAGTTCCCCTGCGCGGCGAGAGACCCAGTACTTC. Its translation: CASSSPARRETQYF.

CDR3 protein: CASSPGGQETQYF. CDR3 coding DNA: TGTGCCAGCAGTCCGGGGGGCCAAGAGACCCAGTACTTC. The V and J genes are TRBV28 and TRBJ2-5; 7 bases match TRBD2. The CDR3 is 13 residues long. The J segment lost 1 base and the V segment lost 5 bases, leaving 1 base of the junction unmatched. CDR1 is MDHEN and CDR2 is SYDVKM in the germline V gene.

The genes are TRBV4-2 and TRBJ2-7, with 14 bases lining up with TRBD2. V dropped 4 bases and J dropped 7; count of bases not matched to a gene: 9. The CDR3 loop spans 16 amino acids. Germline V gene lookup returns CDR1 LGHNA and CDR2 YNFKEQ. This CDR3 is CASSLNAGLAGGEQYF. The CDR3 DNA follows: TGTGCCAGCAGCCTTAACGCAGGACTAGCGGGGGGTGAGCAGTACTTC.